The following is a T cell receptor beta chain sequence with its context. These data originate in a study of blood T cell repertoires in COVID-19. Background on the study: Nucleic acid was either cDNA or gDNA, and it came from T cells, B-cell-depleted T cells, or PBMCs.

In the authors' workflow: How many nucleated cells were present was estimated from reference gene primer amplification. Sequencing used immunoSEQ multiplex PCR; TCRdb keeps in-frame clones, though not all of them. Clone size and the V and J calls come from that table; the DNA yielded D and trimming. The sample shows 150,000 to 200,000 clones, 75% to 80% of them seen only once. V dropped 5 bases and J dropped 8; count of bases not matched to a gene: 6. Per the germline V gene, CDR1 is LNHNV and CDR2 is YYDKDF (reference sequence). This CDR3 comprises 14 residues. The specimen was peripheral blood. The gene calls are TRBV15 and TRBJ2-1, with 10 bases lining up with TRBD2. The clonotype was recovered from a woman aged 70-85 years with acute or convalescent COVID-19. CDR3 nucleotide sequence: TGTGCCACCAGCGCCGCTAGCGGGAGTCATGAGCAGTTCTTC. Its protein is CATSAASGSHEQFF.